The rows below give T cell receptor beta chains drawn from one sample of a study of T cells after yellow fever vaccination. MiXCR, run by TCRdb on the 5' RACE reads, gives a single entry per CDR3 protein. This repertoire shows about 4,500 distinct CDR3 sequences, around 8% found once; its top ten account for over 65%. This specimen was PBMCs, either bulk or a sorted T-cell subset (CD4+, CD8+, memory, or dextramer-sorted; not recorded which), taken roughly 46 days after the first yellow fever vaccination. The receptors stem from a man between 18 and 29 years old who received the YFV17D yellow fever vaccine. Both conserved end residues are part of each CDR3. A D gene is named only where the DNA matches it firmly. A row's size may be missing; if present it is once, few, many or a size class.

clone size	D gene	J gene	V gene	CDR3 DNA	CDR3 protein
many	-	TRBJ2-7	TRBV10-3	TGTGCCAGCACAGACCAAGCCTACGAGCAGTACTTC	CASTDQAYEQYF
-	-	TRBJ2-7	TRBV3-1	TGTGCCAGCAGCCACCGTCCGGAGAAGTACGAGCAGTACTTC	CASSHRPEKYEQYF
many	-	TRBJ1-2	TRBV12-3/TRBV12-4	TGTGCCAGCAGTCCCCAAGTGCTAGGGAACTATGGCTACACCTTC	CASSPQVLGNYGYTF
-	-	TRBJ1-2	TRBV29-1	TGCAGCGTTGATCCGCTGACTCTAGGTGGCTACACCTTC	CSVDPLTLGGYTF
many	-	TRBJ2-7	TRBV15	TGTGCCACCAGCAGAGCGGGGCTCGGCTCCTACGAGCAGTACTTC	CATSRAGLGSYEQYF
-	-	TRBJ2-3	TRBV6-1	TGTGCCAGCAGTCCCCTGTCTGGAGGATTGCAAGACACGCAGTATTTT	CASSPLSGGLQDTQYF
many	-	TRBJ1-5	TRBV20-1	TGCAGTGCCGACGGGACGGATCGCAATCAGCCCCAGCATTTT	CSADGTDRNQPQHF
many	TRBD1	TRBJ2-7	TRBV6-2/TRBV6-3	TGTGCCAGCAGTCACCTGGGACAGGCCTACGAGCAGTACTTC	CASSHLGQAYEQYF
many	-	TRBJ2-2	TRBV15	TGTGCCACCAGCAGAGATAGGAGGGCCTGGACCGGGGAGCTGTTTTTT	CATSRDRRAWTGELFF
many	-	TRBJ1-4	TRBV28	TGTGCCAGCAGTTTAGCTCGGGGATTCCTCGCGCGGGTGTCAGATGAAAAACTGTTTTTT	CASSLARGFLARVSDEKLFF
many	-	TRBJ1-2	TRBV12-3/TRBV12-4	TGTGCCAGCAGTTTAACCGACGCCCTCTACTATGGCTACACCTTC	CASSLTDALYYGYTF
many	TRBD1	TRBJ1-1	TRBV27	TGTGCCAGCAGTCCAGGACAGGGGTGGACTGAAGCTTTCTTT	CASSPGQGWTEAFF
many	-	TRBJ1-2	TRBV5-6	TGTGCCAGCAGCTGGGGAGTCTATGGCTACACCTTC	CASSWGVYGYTF
medium-sized	-	TRBJ2-7	TRBV10-2	TGCGCCAGCAGGCCTGGGGACTCCTACGAGCAGTACTTC	CASRPGDSYEQYF
-	-	TRBJ2-7	TRBV12-3/TRBV12-4	TGTGCCAGCAGTAATTGGATGCCCTACGAGCAGTACTTC	CASSNWMPYEQYF
many	-	TRBJ1-5	TRBV24-1	TGTGCCACCTCTTCGGGGGATAGCAATCAGCCCCAGCATTTT	CATSSGDSNQPQHF
large	-	TRBJ1-5	TRBV5-1	TGCGCCAGCAGCTTTACAGGCTCGAGCAATCAGCCCCAGCATTTT	CASSFTGSSNQPQHF
few	-	TRBJ2-5	TRBV7-2	TGTGCCAGCAGCTCCCTGGGGGGCAGCGGGGAGACCCAGTACTTC	CASSSLGGSGETQYF
many	TRBD2	TRBJ2-3	TRBV5-1	TGCGCCAGCCTGGGCGGGGGGCACACAGATACGCAGTATTTT	CASLGGGHTDTQYF
many	-	TRBJ1-5	TRBV15	TGTGCCACCAGCAGACCCCCGGGGAATCAGCCCCAGCATTTT	CATSRPPGNQPQHF
-	-	TRBJ1-1	TRBV5-1	TGCGCCAGCAGCTTGGACAGACAGAACACTGAAGCTTTCTTT	CASSLDRQNTEAFF
many	-	TRBJ2-3	TRBV7-2	TGTGCCAGCAGCTTTGGGACTGGCACAGATACGCAGTATTTT	CASSFGTGTDTQYF
-	TRBD1	TRBJ2-5	TRBV5-1	TGCGCCAGCAGCCGGGACAGGGAAGAGACCCAGTACTTC	CASSRDREETQYF
many	TRBD1	TRBJ1-6	TRBV3-1	TGTGCCAGCAGCCATGGGCCGGGACAGGGGGCGACCTATAATTCACCCCTCCACTTT	CASSHGPGQGATYNSPLHF
many	-	TRBJ2-2	TRBV20-1	TGCAGTGCTAGAGATCAGCATCGGCAGGGGTTCGTCACCGGGGAGCTGTTTTTT	CSARDQHRQGFVTGELFF
-	-	TRBJ2-5	TRBV10-2	TGCGCCAGCAGTCCCCAAAGGGACCAGTACTTC	CASSPQRDQYF
many	-	TRBJ2-1	TRBV5-4	TGTGCCAGCAGCTTGACTGACTCTTCCTACAATGAGCAGTTCTTC	CASSLTDSSYNEQFF
many	TRBD2	TRBJ2-4	TRBV20-1	TGCAGTGCGGAAAAGCGGGGGGCGGGTGACATTCAGTACTTC	CSAEKRGAGDIQYF
few	-	TRBJ2-5	TRBV5-1	TGCGCCAGCAGCTTGGGCGCTGGATGGGAGACCCAGTACTTC	CASSLGAGWETQYF
many	TRBD1	TRBJ2-1	TRBV2	TGTGCCATCAACGGACGAGGACAGGGGGCGTGGAATGAGCAGTTCTTC	CAINGRGQGAWNEQFF
many	TRBD2	TRBJ2-7	TRBV20-1	TGCAGTGCTAGAACCCCTAGCGGGGGGGCCACCGAGCAGTACTTC	CSARTPSGGATEQYF
many	TRBD1	TRBJ2-1	TRBV27	TGTGCCAGCAGTTTATCAGGGACAGAACGACAGGAGCAGTTCTTC	CASSLSGTERQEQFF
many	-	TRBJ1-4	TRBV6-1	TGTGCCAGCAGTCCTAAAAACAGGAAGAGTGGTGAAAAACTGTTTTTT	CASSPKNRKSGEKLFF
many	-	TRBJ1-1	TRBV27	TGTGCCAGCAGCCGCGGACAGAACACTGAAGCTTTCTTT	CASSRGQNTEAFF
many	-	TRBJ2-3	TRBV7-9	TGTGCCAGCAGCCCTCGACAGGCTGTGAGCACAGATACGCAGTATTTT	CASSPRQAVSTDTQYF
many	-	TRBJ1-1	TRBV5-1	TGCGCCAGCAGCTTTGTCAGGCTCCAAGGAAACACTGAAGCTTTCTTT	CASSFVRLQGNTEAFF
many	-	TRBJ1-6	TRBV7-8	TGTGCCAGCAGCCCAGGGGTCTCACCCCTCCACTTT	CASSPGVSPLHF
medium-sized	-	TRBJ2-7	TRBV14	TGTGCCAGCAGCCAACTAGGTTACTACGAGCAGTACTTC	CASSQLGYYEQYF
many	-	TRBJ1-6	TRBV5-6	TGTGCCAGCAGCTTGGGTATCGGGCCCCTCCACTTT	CASSLGIGPLHF
-	-	TRBJ2-5	TRBV3-1	TGTGCCTGCTGCCAAGTAGTGATAGCGGTGTCACAAGAGACCCAGTACTTC	CACCQVVIAVSQETQYF
many	TRBD2	TRBJ2-7	TRBV7-2	TGTGCCAGCAGCTTAGTTGCGGGGGTCACCTACGAGCAGTACTTC	CASSLVAGVTYEQYF
large	-	TRBJ2-1	TRBV5-4	TGTGCCAGCAGCTTGGATGGGACTTCGTACAATGAGCAGTTCTTC	CASSLDGTSYNEQFF
many	TRBD1	TRBJ1-1	TRBV5-1	TGCGCCAGCAGTTGGACAGGGGAAACTGAAGCTTTCTTT	CASSWTGETEAFF
many	-	TRBJ2-1	TRBV3-1	TGTGCCAGCAGGCTAAGACAGGAGGACAATGAGCAGTTCTTC	CASRLRQEDNEQFF